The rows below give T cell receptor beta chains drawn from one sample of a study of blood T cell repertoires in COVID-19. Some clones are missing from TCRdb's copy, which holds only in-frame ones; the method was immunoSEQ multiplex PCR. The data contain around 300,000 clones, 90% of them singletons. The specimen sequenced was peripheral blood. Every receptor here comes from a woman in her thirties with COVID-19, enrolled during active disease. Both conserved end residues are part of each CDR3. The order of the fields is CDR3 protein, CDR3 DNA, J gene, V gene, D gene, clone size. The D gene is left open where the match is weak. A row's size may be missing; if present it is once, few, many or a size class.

CDR3aa: CASSLDPRGINTEAFF
CDR3nt: TGCGCCAGCAGCTTGGATCCCAGGGGGATCAACACTGAAGCTTTCTTT
j_gene: TRBJ1-1
v_gene: TRBV5-1
d_gene: TRBD1
abundance: .

CDR3aa: CASSTRLDRGTEAFF
CDR3nt: TGTGCCAGCAGCACCCGGCTGGACAGGGGCACTGAAGCTTTCTTT
j_gene: TRBJ1-1
v_gene: TRBV13
d_gene: TRBD1
abundance: .

CDR3aa: CASSSLAGADTQYF
CDR3nt: TGTGCCAGCAGCTCTTTAGCGGGAGCAGATACGCAGTATTTT
j_gene: TRBJ2-3
v_gene: TRBV7-3
d_gene: TRBD2
abundance: .

CDR3aa: CASSLVSGFSYEQYF
CDR3nt: TGTGCCAGCAGCTTAGTGAGCGGATTCTCCTACGAGCAGTACTTC
j_gene: TRBJ2-7
v_gene: TRBV7-8
d_gene: .
abundance: .

CDR3aa: CSASQGTRDEQFF
CDR3nt: TGCAGTGCTAGTCAAGGGACTAGAGATGAGCAGTTCTTC
j_gene: TRBJ2-1
v_gene: TRBV20-1
d_gene: TRBD2
abundance: few

CDR3aa: CASKPIPSNSPLHF
CDR3nt: TGTGCCAGCAAACCTATCCCGTCGAATTCACCCCTCCACTTT
j_gene: TRBJ1-6
v_gene: TRBV27
d_gene: .
abundance: .

CDR3aa: CASSRGIIEKLFF
CDR3nt: TGTGCCAGCAGCCGGGGGATTATTGAAAAACTGTTTTTT
j_gene: TRBJ1-4
v_gene: TRBV12-3/TRBV12-4
d_gene: .
abundance: .

CDR3aa: CSVDKGASDTQYF
CDR3nt: TGCAGCGTTGATAAGGGGGCCTCAGATACGCAGTATTTT
j_gene: TRBJ2-3
v_gene: TRBV29-1
d_gene: TRBD1
abundance: few

CDR3aa: CAWYPGGTEAFF
CDR3nt: TGTGCCTGGTACCCAGGGGGAACTGAAGCTTTCTTT
j_gene: TRBJ1-1
v_gene: TRBV30
d_gene: TRBD1
abundance: .

CDR3aa: CASSLAGTQETQYF
CDR3nt: TGTGCCAGCAGCTTGGCAGGTACACAAGAGACCCAGTACTTC
j_gene: TRBJ2-5
v_gene: TRBV5-4
d_gene: .
abundance: .

CDR3aa: CASSDPGGSYEQYF
CDR3nt: TGCGCCAGCAGTGACCCCGGGGGTTCCTACGAGCAGTACTTC
j_gene: TRBJ2-7
v_gene: TRBV10-1
d_gene: .
abundance: few

CDR3aa: CSASTGGNGELFF
CDR3nt: TGCAGCGCCTCGACAGGGGGCAACGGGGAGCTGTTTTTT
j_gene: TRBJ2-2
v_gene: TRBV29-1
d_gene: TRBD1
abundance: .

CDR3aa: CASGFWAQPQHF
CDR3nt: TGTGCTAGTGGTTTCTGGGCTCAGCCCCAGCATTTT
j_gene: TRBJ1-5
v_gene: TRBV12-5
d_gene: .
abundance: .

CDR3aa: CASSKGTSGSYNEQFF
CDR3nt: TGTGCCAGCAGCAAGGGGACTAGCGGCTCCTACAATGAGCAGTTCTTC
j_gene: TRBJ2-1
v_gene: TRBV9
d_gene: TRBD2
abundance: .

CDR3aa: CASSPSTGGDYGYTF
CDR3nt: TGTGCCAGCTCACCGTCGACAGGGGGCGACTATGGCTACACCTTC
j_gene: TRBJ1-2
v_gene: TRBV18
d_gene: TRBD1
abundance: .

CDR3aa: CASSATGEGNTIYF
CDR3nt: TGTGCCAGCAGCGCGACAGGGGAGGGAAACACCATATATTTT
j_gene: TRBJ1-3
v_gene: TRBV6-5
d_gene: TRBD1
abundance: .

CDR3aa: CASSLDAGYEQYF
CDR3nt: TGTGCCAGCAGTTTAGATGCGGGCTACGAGCAGTACTTC
j_gene: TRBJ2-7
v_gene: TRBV27
d_gene: .
abundance: .

CDR3aa: CASSSRSTGELFF
CDR3nt: TGTGCCAGCAGCTCGAGATCCACCGGGGAGCTGTTTTTT
j_gene: TRBJ2-2
v_gene: TRBV7-2
d_gene: .
abundance: .

CDR3aa: CASSPLSGGPRDTQYF
CDR3nt: TGTGCCAGCAGCCCCCTTTCGGGAGGGCCCCGGGATACGCAGTATTTT
j_gene: TRBJ2-3
v_gene: TRBV11-2
d_gene: TRBD2
abundance: .

CDR3aa: CATSDGRVSPGANVLTF
CDR3nt: TGTGCCACCAGTGACGGGAGGGTGAGCCCTGGGGCCAACGTCCTGACTTTC
j_gene: TRBJ2-6
v_gene: TRBV24-1
d_gene: TRBD2
abundance: .

CDR3aa: CASSQTGARPQHF
CDR3nt: TGCGCCAGCAGCCAGACAGGGGCTCGGCCCCAGCATTTT
j_gene: TRBJ1-5
v_gene: TRBV4-1
d_gene: TRBD1
abundance: .

CDR3aa: CSVEEGQGTYEQYF
CDR3nt: TGCAGCGTTGAAGAGGGACAGGGGACCTACGAGCAGTACTTC
j_gene: TRBJ2-7
v_gene: TRBV29-1
d_gene: TRBD1
abundance: .

CDR3aa: CASSGGLAGEVVHNEQFF
CDR3nt: TGTGCCAGCAGTGGCGGACTAGCGGGAGAGGTAGTCCACAATGAGCAGTTCTTC
j_gene: TRBJ2-1
v_gene: TRBV2
d_gene: TRBD2
abundance: .

CDR3aa: CASSLTSGSPYEQYF
CDR3nt: TGTGCCAGCAGCCTAACTAGCGGGAGCCCCTACGAGCAGTACTTC
j_gene: TRBJ2-7
v_gene: TRBV27
d_gene: TRBD2
abundance: .

CDR3aa: CASRPQGSYEQYF
CDR3nt: TGTGCCAGCAGGCCACAGGGGTCCTACGAGCAGTACTTC
j_gene: TRBJ2-7
v_gene: TRBV6-5
d_gene: TRBD1
abundance: .

CDR3aa: CASSEQVNTEAFF
CDR3nt: TGTGCCAGCAGTGAACAGGTGAACACTGAAGCTTTCTTT
j_gene: TRBJ1-1
v_gene: TRBV6-1
d_gene: .
abundance: few

CDR3aa: CAVSRQANYGYTF
CDR3nt: TGTGCCGTCTCGCGACAGGCTAACTATGGCTACACCTTC
j_gene: TRBJ1-2
v_gene: TRBV28
d_gene: .
abundance: .

CDR3aa: CASSESGVYGYTF
CDR3nt: TGTGCCAGCAGTGAATCAGGGGTCTATGGCTACACCTTC
j_gene: TRBJ1-2
v_gene: TRBV6-1
d_gene: .
abundance: .

CDR3aa: CASSYVRGYEQYF
CDR3nt: TGTGCCAGCAGCTATGTCAGGGGGTACGAGCAGTACTTC
j_gene: TRBJ2-7
v_gene: TRBV2
d_gene: TRBD1
abundance: .

CDR3aa: CASSPGLARDTQYF
CDR3nt: TGTGCCAGTAGTCCGGGACTAGCGCGAGATACGCAGTATTTT
j_gene: TRBJ2-3
v_gene: TRBV19
d_gene: TRBD2
abundance: .

CDR3aa: CASSPFPQGAMGNTEAFF
CDR3nt: TGTGCCAGCAGTCCTTTCCCCCAGGGGGCGATGGGGAACACTGAAGCTTTCTTT
j_gene: TRBJ1-1
v_gene: TRBV28
d_gene: TRBD1
abundance: .

CDR3aa: CASSESRGNYGYTF
CDR3nt: TGTGCCAGCAGTGAATCCAGGGGTAACTATGGCTACACCTTC
j_gene: TRBJ1-2
v_gene: TRBV6-1
d_gene: .
abundance: .

CDR3aa: CASSIPTGGRGETQYF
CDR3nt: TGTGCCAGCAGCATCCCGACAGGGGGGCGAGGGGAGACCCAGTACTTC
j_gene: TRBJ2-5
v_gene: TRBV7-9
d_gene: TRBD1
abundance: few

CDR3aa: CASSPPSGRYEQYF
CDR3nt: TGTGCCAGCAGTCCCCCTAGCGGGAGATACGAGCAGTACTTC
j_gene: TRBJ2-7
v_gene: TRBV28
d_gene: TRBD2
abundance: .

CDR3aa: CASSDRESSGANVLTF
CDR3nt: TGTGCCAGCAGTGACAGGGAGAGCTCTGGGGCCAACGTCCTGACTTTC
j_gene: TRBJ2-6
v_gene: TRBV6-4
d_gene: .
abundance: few

CDR3aa: CASRAGARNTIYF
CDR3nt: TGTGCCAGCAGGGCAGGGGCTAGAAACACCATATATTTT
j_gene: TRBJ1-3
v_gene: TRBV27
d_gene: .
abundance: .

CDR3aa: CASSLDTEYGYTF
CDR3nt: TGTGCCAGCAGCTTAGATACAGAATATGGCTACACCTTC
j_gene: TRBJ1-2
v_gene: TRBV11-2
d_gene: .
abundance: .

CDR3aa: CASSLVAGTGKEKLFF
CDR3nt: TGTGCCAGCAGCTTGGTGGCCGGGACAGGGAAAGAAAAACTGTTTTTT
j_gene: TRBJ1-4
v_gene: TRBV5-4
d_gene: TRBD1
abundance: .

CDR3aa: CATRGDDEQYF
CDR3nt: TGTGCCACCCGCGGGGATGACGAGCAGTACTTC
j_gene: TRBJ2-7
v_gene: TRBV15
d_gene: .
abundance: .

CDR3aa: CASSLERSSGNTIYF
CDR3nt: TGTGCCAGCAGCTTGGAAAGGAGCTCTGGAAACACCATATATTTT
j_gene: TRBJ1-3
v_gene: TRBV5-6
d_gene: .
abundance: once

CDR3aa: CAISAELNQPQHF
CDR3nt: TGTGCCATCAGTGCCGAGTTGAATCAGCCCCAGCATTTT
j_gene: TRBJ1-5
v_gene: TRBV10-3
d_gene: .
abundance: .

CDR3aa: CASSSGPGAIGEGYTF
CDR3nt: TGTGCCAGCAGCTCCGGGCCAGGGGCGATCGGAGAGGGCTACACCTTC
j_gene: TRBJ1-2
v_gene: TRBV27
d_gene: .
abundance: once

CDR3aa: CATSVSQNEAFF
CDR3nt: TGTGCCACCAGCGTGTCGCAGAATGAAGCTTTCTTT
j_gene: TRBJ1-1
v_gene: TRBV15
d_gene: .
abundance: .

CDR3aa: CASSTPGLAVAGANVLTF
CDR3nt: TGTGCCAGTAGTACACCGGGACTAGCGGTTGCTGGGGCCAACGTCCTGACTTTC
j_gene: TRBJ2-6
v_gene: TRBV19
d_gene: TRBD2
abundance: .

CDR3aa: CASRISTATNEKLFF
CDR3nt: TGTGCCAGCAGGATATCGACTGCAACTAATGAAAAACTGTTTTTT
j_gene: TRBJ1-4
v_gene: TRBV7-6
d_gene: .
abundance: once

CDR3aa: CATSQGLAGVVAGELFF
CDR3nt: TGTGCCACTTCCCAGGGACTAGCGGGAGTCGTCGCCGGGGAGCTGTTTTTT
j_gene: TRBJ2-2
v_gene: TRBV27
d_gene: TRBD2
abundance: once

CDR3aa: CASSENRDNQPQHF
CDR3nt: TGTGCCAGCAGTGAAAACAGGGACAATCAGCCCCAGCATTTT
j_gene: TRBJ1-5
v_gene: TRBV25-1
d_gene: .
abundance: .

CDR3aa: CASSGGPNSPLHF
CDR3nt: TGCGCCAGCAGTGGCGGCCCTAATTCACCCCTCCACTTT
j_gene: TRBJ1-6
v_gene: TRBV5-1
d_gene: .
abundance: .

CDR3aa: CASSRNGRETQYF
CDR3nt: TGTGCCAGCAGTCGTAATGGGCGAGAGACCCAGTACTTC
j_gene: TRBJ2-5
v_gene: TRBV6-5
d_gene: .
abundance: .

CDR3aa: CSVSQGVGVTGELFF
CDR3nt: TGCAGCGTATCCCAGGGCGTGGGTGTTACCGGGGAGCTGTTTTTT
j_gene: TRBJ2-2
v_gene: TRBV29-1
d_gene: .
abundance: .